This T cell receptor beta chain was obtained from a study of blood T cells in healthy people across ages. Study results and limitations: Greater diversity and more naive CD4+ cells were seen in long-lived donors than in aged donors. It was held that diversity estimates obtained from one million T cells represented underestimates. While age rose, TCR beta diversity per million T cells dropped in a roughly linear way.

All donors came from Russia, were Caucasian and healthy, and spanned ages roughly 6 to 100. A word on this clonotype: Its specificity is unknown.

Sample-barcoded 5' priming and a J-beta primer mix drove a second PCR of roughly 6 to 12 cycles. TCRdb redid the calling of the 5' RACE reads with MiXCR, one entry per CDR3 protein. Among about 1.7 million distinct CDR3 sequences listed, roughly 27% were seen once. With 3 bases clipped from V and 7 bases from J, the junction kept 6 bases outside the gene matches. CDR1 is DFQATT, CDR2 SNEGSKA, per germline (reference sequence). The CDR3 runs to 14 residues. The chain recombines TRBV20-1 with TRBJ1-6; 7 bases match TRBD1. The source of this sequence is a woman in her twenties or thirties in good health. The material sequenced was blood. CDR3 bases: TGCAGTGCTAGGAAAGGGACAGTGAATTCACCCCTCCACTTT. Its protein is CSARKGTVNSPLHF.